The rows below give T cell receptor beta chains drawn from one sample of a study of prognosis after radiotherapy for stage I lung cancer. In TCRdb, the multiplex PCR reads were re-called with MiXCR into one record per CDR3 protein. Among about 30,000 distinct CDR3 sequences listed, around 29% were seen once. Sequenced here: PBMCs, sampled before or after stereotactic body radiation therapy (not recorded which). These TCRs come from a donor aged 50 or older with non-small cell lung cancer. Each CDR3 is given with its conserved first and last residue. D genes are given only for firm matches. Rows give clone size only sometimes, using once, few, many, or a class for an expanded clone.

d_gene	j_gene	v_gene	abundance	CDR3nt	CDR3aa
.	TRBJ2-5	TRBV11-2	few	TGTGCCAGCAGCTTAGCGAAGGGGCAAGAGACCCAGTACTTC	CASSLAKGQETQYF
TRBD1	TRBJ2-7	TRBV20-1	many	TGCAGTGCTAGAGATCTACAGGGGGTCTACGAGCAGTACTTC	CSARDLQGVYEQYF
.	TRBJ1-4	TRBV24-1	many	TGTGCCACCAGTGACAATCGGGGGGCTCGTGAAAAACTGTTTTTT	CATSDNRGAREKLFF
.	TRBJ1-2	TRBV24-1	many	TGTGCCACCAGTGAGGGAGGGACAACAGCTAACTATGGCTACACCTTC	CATSEGGTTANYGYTF
TRBD1	TRBJ2-2	TRBV6-4	many	TGTGCCAGCAGTCCTCCGGGGACAGGGATCACCGGGGAGCTGTTTTTT	CASSPPGTGITGELFF
.	TRBJ1-2	TRBV28	.	TGTGCCAGCAGTTTCCCATGGGAAAGGAAGGGCCACACCTTC	CASSFPWERKGHTF
TRBD2	TRBJ2-2	TRBV5-1	many	TGCGCCAGCAGCTTACGACCGGGACTAGCGGGGGCTCGGACCGGGGAGCTGTTTTTT	CASSLRPGLAGARTGELFF
TRBD1	TRBJ2-1	TRBV7-9	many	TGTGCCAGCAGCTTCCCCTCGGGACAGGGGTCCTACAATGAGCAGTTCTTC	CASSFPSGQGSYNEQFF
TRBD1	TRBJ2-7	TRBV19	many	TGTGCCAGTAGTATCCGGGACAGGGGATCCGAGCAGTACTTC	CASSIRDRGSEQYF
TRBD1	TRBJ2-5	TRBV6-2/TRBV6-3	medium-sized	TGTGCCAGCAGTGAAGTCGGACAGGGGGCGGTAGAGACCCAGTACTTC	CASSEVGQGAVETQYF
TRBD1	TRBJ1-5	TRBV30	many	TGTGCCTGGAGTCCTGGGGACAGGGGAGCCAGAAATCAGCCCCAGCATTTT	CAWSPGDRGARNQPQHF